This T cell receptor beta chain was observed in a study of T cell responses to AZD1222 COVID-19 vaccine (dated by TCRdb to the early 2020s). Looking at the study overall: A total of around 240 trial participants underwent TCR sequencing, of whom 207 received two doses of AZD1222 and approximately 25 received two doses of the MenACWY control vaccine. Trial participants were enrolled into age subgroups of 18-55, 56-69 and 70-plus years, which contained about 150, 28 and 57 TCR-sequenced participants, respectively. General findings and caveats noted by the study authors: Participants were mostly white British, with more females than males. The authors suggested clonal diversity may have been underestimated. The 56-69-year group was small, and its depth increase did not reach significance, likely because of low power. Nearly half of unique spike-specific TCRs reportedly recognized epitopes outside regions mutated in the B.1.351 and B.1.1.7 variants. Vaccine-associated CD4 TCRs spanned the whole spike protein, with dominant responses in regions 160-218 and 743-854. Because no samples from the day 14 peak response were available, repertoires could be characterized only after the peak T cell response. Conclusions about previously exposed vaccinees are limited, since just a handful of AZD1222 recipients were seropositive for SARS-CoV-2 at baseline. A significant rise in spike-specific TCR breadth and depth was observed after two AZD1222 doses relative to day 0 and relative to MenACWY recipients.

V loses 3 bases of germline sequence and J loses 3 bases, and the interval between the two ends is 10 bases. From the germline V gene, CDR1 is KGHSH and CDR2 is LQKENI. Its CDR3 holds 14 amino acids, cysteine through phenylalanine. Of the read, only the CDR3 DNA is kept; its 42 bases are in frame from base 1. The CDR3 regions of human TCRbeta chains were analyzed by immunosequencing. In the paper's pipeline: Repertoire TCRs were matched against a reference library of SARS-CoV-2-specific TCRs generated with the MIRA antigen-specificity platform. Breadth was defined as the fraction of unique TCRs that were SARS-CoV-2-associated, and depth was defined as the fraction of total T cells that were SARS-CoV-2-associated. Using the MIRA data, every spike-specific TCR was mapped to the spike region that the TCR reacted to and assigned to either a CD4 or a CD8 class. Log10-transformed breadth and depth values were compared by one-way ANOVA with Sidak's multiple comparisons tests. TCRdb obtained this table from immuneACCESS and retained in-frame rearrangements with V and J assigned. These tables miss some clones; where compared with another copy, unresolved V genes account for less than half of the shortfall, and the remainder is unexplained. The V and J calls and clone size come from that table; D and trimming were worked out from the DNA. In all, the sample holds 200,000 or so clones, and approximately 94% of those were seen once. About 1% of the sample rests with the top ten.

The time point label here, explained by the study, means: baseline before first vaccination. Interpreted using the paper, the treatment or condition label stands for: meningococcal conjugate vaccine given as trial control. The vaccinee samples were drawn from two UK trials, COV001 and COV002, one of which was a single-blind randomized controlled phase 2/3 trial testing AZD1222 (ChAdOx1 nCoV-19) in healthy adults. For TCRbeta chain sequencing, PBMC samples from trial participants were taken at day 0 and at day 28 after the second dose. Turning to this clone: Its antigen is currently not known. Within one base of it there is no much larger clone, and no base qualities were kept.

The chain was built from TRBV18 and TRBJ2-3; 5 matching bases give a weak D call of TRBD2. The starting material was peripheral blood, obtained on day 0 of MenACWY control vaccination. This clonotype was obtained from an adult in good health. The encoded CDR3 is CASSPRPGTDTQYF. The nucleotides read TGTGCCAGCTCACCGAGACCGGGGACAGATACGCAGTATTTT.